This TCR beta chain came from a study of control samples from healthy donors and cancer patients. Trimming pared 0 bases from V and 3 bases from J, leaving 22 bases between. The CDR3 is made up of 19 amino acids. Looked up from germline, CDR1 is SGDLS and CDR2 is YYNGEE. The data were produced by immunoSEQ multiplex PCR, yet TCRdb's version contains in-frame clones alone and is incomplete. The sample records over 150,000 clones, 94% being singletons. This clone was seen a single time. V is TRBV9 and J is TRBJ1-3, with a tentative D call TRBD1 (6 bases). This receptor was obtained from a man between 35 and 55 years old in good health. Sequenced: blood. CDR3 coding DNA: TGTGCCAGCAGCGTAGACCGTCGGGGGGCGGAGGCGTATGGAAACACCATATATTTT. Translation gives CASSVDRRGAEAYGNTIYF.